This TCR beta chain is drawn from a study of cytomegalovirus exposure and HLA in healthy donors. Study outcomes and limitations: That first-cohort TCR clusters tended to co-occur in the 95 to 150 validation repertoires was found in a later analysis. The study labeled more than 150 TCR beta chains cytomegalovirus-associated. Despite most TCR sequences being rare, some public TCRs occurred in many donors. Reports showed the classifier diagnosing cytomegalovirus status with high specificity and sensitivity.

Concerning this clone itself: Its antigen remains unidentified.

Germline V gene data show CDR1 as SQVTM and CDR2 as ANQGSEA. V was cut by 7 bases and J by 0 bases, with 12 bases left in between. The CDR3 sequence is 13 residues long. Profiled with immunoSEQ multiplex PCR; TCRdb holds only in-frame clones, not every one. The sample contains about 260,000 clones, 90% of which appear only once. The chain links TRBV29-1 to TRBJ1-1, with a tentative D call TRBD1 (6 bases). The specimen sequenced was PBMCs. This clonotype was sampled from a woman aged 30 to 39 in good health and CMV-seronegative. This CDR3 is CSARGGMNTEAFF. The CDR3 DNA reads as TGCAGCGCCCGAGGGGGGATGAACACTGAAGCTTTCTTT.